This T cell receptor (beta chain) was identified in a study of blood T cell repertoires in COVID-19. Study details: Some COVID-19 samples were acute and others convalescent; all came from the United States, Italy and Spain. From T cells, B-cell-depleted T cells, or PBMCs came the material, which was cDNA or gDNA.

Original data processing: Reference gene primer amplification in the assay estimated nucleated cell counts. The assay was immunoSEQ multiplex PCR, and TCRdb's table has in-frame clones only and misses some. D and trimming come from the DNA, and the V and J calls and clone size come from that table. The table records tens of thousands of clones, 65% to 90% of them present only once. The CDR3 is 14 amino acids. V shed 6 bases, J shed 6 bases, and the junction held 8 bases outside the gene matches. CDR1 and CDR2 (germline): MNHEY, SVGAGI. This sequence joins TRBV6-5 and TRBJ1-2; 9 nucleotides match TRBD1. This receptor was taken from a man aged 55-75 years with acute or convalescent COVID-19. The sample taken for sequencing was peripheral blood. The CDR3 reads CASRLDRGSHGYTF. The CDR3 nucleotides are TGTGCCAGCAGGCTTGACAGGGGGTCCCATGGCTACACCTTC.